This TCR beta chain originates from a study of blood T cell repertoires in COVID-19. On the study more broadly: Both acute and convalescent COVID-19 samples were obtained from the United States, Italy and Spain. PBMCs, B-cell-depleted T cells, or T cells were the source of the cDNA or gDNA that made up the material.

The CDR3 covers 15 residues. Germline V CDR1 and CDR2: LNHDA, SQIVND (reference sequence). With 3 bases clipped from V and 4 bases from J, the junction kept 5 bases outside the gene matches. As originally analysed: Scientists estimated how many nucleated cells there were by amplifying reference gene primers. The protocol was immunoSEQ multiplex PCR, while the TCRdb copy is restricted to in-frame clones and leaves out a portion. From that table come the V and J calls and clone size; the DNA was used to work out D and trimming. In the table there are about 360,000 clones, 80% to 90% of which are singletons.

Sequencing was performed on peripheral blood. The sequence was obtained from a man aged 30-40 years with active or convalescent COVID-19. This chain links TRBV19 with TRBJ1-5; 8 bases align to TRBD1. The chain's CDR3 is CASSMVRTGNQPQHF. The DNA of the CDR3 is TGTGCCAGTAGTATGGTCCGGACAGGGAATCAGCCCCAGCATTTT. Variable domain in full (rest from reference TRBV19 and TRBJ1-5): DGGITQSPKYLFRKEGQNVTLSCEQNLNHDAMYWYRQDPGQGLRLIYYSQIVNDFQKGDIAEGYSVSREKKESFPLTVTSAQKNPTAFYLCASSMVRTGNQPQHFGDGTRLSIL.